This passage covers 18 T cell receptor beta chains from one sample sequenced in a study of blood T cell repertoires in COVID-19. Sequencing used immunoSEQ multiplex PCR; TCRdb keeps in-frame clones, though not all of them. The table has about 230,000 clones, roughly 80% seen once; the top ten hold approximately 8%. Material for sequencing was peripheral blood. These receptors were obtained from a woman of 80 years or more with acute or convalescent COVID-19.

This clone appeared a few times. The chain combines TRBV2 with TRBJ2-5, with 11 bases lining up with TRBD1. V gave up 8 bases and J gave up 5 bases; unmatched junction bases: 7. Germline values: CDR1 SNHLY, CDR2 FYNNEI. The CDR3 extends over 14 amino acids. The CDR3 loop reads CASFRTGGAETQYF. CDR3 coding DNA: TGTGCCAGCTTTAGGACAGGGGGCGCGGAGACCCAGTACTTC.

The genes are TRBV28 and TRBJ1-6; TRBD1 agrees at 7 bases. The CDR3 covers 15 residues. With V trimmed by 10 bases and J by 7 bases, 13 bases remained unmatched. CDR1 is MDHEN and CDR2 is SYDVKM in the germline V gene. The CDR3 bases are TGTGCCACGACCGGTGAGGGGGCGAAAAATTCACCCCTCCACTTT. Protein: CATTGEGAKNSPLHF.

This clone showed up many times. The rearrangement uses TRBV6-1 and TRBJ1-5; D is possibly TRBD1 (5 bases). Germline V gene sequence: CDR1 MNHNS, CDR2 SASEGT. V was pared by 1 base and J by 7 bases, with 17 bases between. CDR3 length: 16 residues. The CDR3, as DNA: TGTGCCAGCAGTGAAGACGAACCGGGGGTGGGCCAGCCCCAGCATTTT. Translating gives CASSEDEPGVGQPQHF.

Only one count was recorded for this clone. This chain uses TRBV6-5 with TRBJ2-5; possible D gene TRBD2, 6 bases. V was cut by 0 bases and J by 4 bases, with 12 bases left in between. CDR1 is MNHEY and CDR2 is SVGAGI in the germline V gene. CDR3 length: 15 residues. The CDR3 nucleotides read TGTGCCAGCAGTTACTCCTGGGGGGTGGGAGAGACCCAGTACTTC. Its translation: CASSYSWGVGETQYF.

The V call is TRBV5-4, the J call TRBJ1-2, with a tentative D call TRBD1 (6 bases). Germline V gene sequence: CDR1 SGHNT, CDR2 YYREEE (reference sequence). The CDR3 has 15 amino acids. The ends were cut back, 4 bases at V and 2 bases at J, with 15 bases in the middle. The CDR3 DNA reads TGTGCCAGCAGCCGGATGGCAGGGGACAACTATGGCTACACCTTC. This translates into CASSRMAGDNYGYTF.

This chain connects TRBV9 to TRBJ2-7, with TRBD1 matching 9 bases. V lost 4 bases to trimming and J lost 7 bases; unmatched junction nucleotides: 12. The CDR3 extends over 15 amino acids. Germline V CDR1 and CDR2: SGDLS, YYNGEE. The CDR3 DNA sequence: TGTGCCAGCAGCCTCGCGGGACAGGGCATTTATGAGCAGTACTTC. Protein product: CASSLAGQGIYEQYF.

The rearrangement joins TRBV5-1 to TRBJ1-4; 10 bases match TRBD1. Per the germline V gene, CDR1 is SGHRS and CDR2 is YFSETQ. The CDR3 is 14 amino acids. The ends lost 4 bases at V and 8 bases at J; junction bases unmatched: 5. The CDR3 region is CASSGGQGSEKLFF. The CDR3 DNA reads as TGCGCCAGCAGCGGGGGACAGGGGAGCGAAAAACTGTTTTTT.

This chain uses TRBV27 with TRBJ1-5, with 8 bases lining up with TRBD1. Germline V lookup: CDR1 MNHEY, CDR2 SMNVEV (reference sequence). The CDR3 is 13 amino acids. Losses at the gene ends were 6 bases for V and 6 bases for J; bases not matched to a gene: 4. The CDR3 is CASSFDRGQPQHF. CDR3 nucleotides: TGTGCCAGCAGCTTCGACAGGGGTCAGCCCCAGCATTTT.

The V and J genes are TRBV19 and TRBJ2-5, with 13 bases aligning to TRBD2. CDR1 LNHDA and CDR2 SQIVND come from the germline V gene (reference sequence). The CDR3 spans 16 residues. The J segment lost 5 bases and the V segment lost 1 base, leaving 4 bases of the junction unmatched. In DNA, the CDR3 is TGTGCCAGTAGTATAGGAGGACTAGCGGGAGACGAGACCCAGTACTTC. It encodes CASSIGGLAGDETQYF.

This clone was detected once. The chain combines TRBV6-1 with TRBJ1-3; tentatively, D is TRBD1 (6 bases). The V and J ends lost 3 bases and 4 bases respectively, with 10 bases between them. Germline V gene data show CDR1 as MNHNS and CDR2 as SASEGT. This CDR3 is 14 amino acids long. The CDR3 DNA reads as TGTGCCAGCAGTGAGGGCAGGGGAGGAAACACCATATATTTT. Its translation is CASSEGRGGNTIYF.

The V gene is TRBV3-1 (or the pseudogene TRBV3-2), the J gene TRBJ1-1, with D possibly being TRBD1 (6 bases). The CDR3 length is 14 residues. Germline V gene lookup returns CDR1 LGHDT and CDR2 YNNKEL (reference sequence). V was cut by 1 base and J by 3 bases, with 9 bases left in between. CDR3 DNA: TGTGCCAGCAGCCAAGTGGACAGCGACACTGAAGCTTTCTTT. Amino acid sequence: CASSQVDSDTEAFF.

The V gene is TRBV4-2, the J gene TRBJ2-5; possibly TRBD2 for D (5 bases). CDR1 is LGHNA and CDR2 is YNFKEQ in the germline V gene. The CDR3 covers 16 residues. V lost 2 bases, J lost 0 bases, and 13 bases lay in between. The CDR3 is CASSQPGGGHQETQYF. The CDR3 nucleotides read TGTGCCAGCAGCCAACCTGGAGGCGGTCACCAAGAGACCCAGTACTTC.

J is TRBJ2-1 and V is TRBV19, with 12 positions matching TRBD2. The CDR3 runs 16 residues. The trim removed 5 bases at V and 4 bases at J, leaving 6 bases unmatched. Germline assignment: CDR1 LNHDA and CDR2 SQIVND (reference sequence). DNA of the CDR3: TGTGCCAGTAGTGGAAGGACTAGCGGGACTTACAATGAGCAGTTCTTC. It translates to CASSGRTSGTYNEQFF. Drawing the rest from reference TRBV19 and TRBJ2-1, the complete variable domain is DGGITQSPKYLFRKEGQNVTLSCEQNLNHDAMYWYRQDPGQGLRLIYYSQIVNDFQKGDIAEGYSVSREKKESFPLTVTSAQKNPTAFYLCASSGRTSGTYNEQFFGPGTRLTVL.

V gene TRBV28 combines with J gene TRBJ1-2, with 7 bases lining up with TRBD1. The CDR3 has 14 residues. The junction had 4 bases not matched to a gene; V was cut back by 2 bases and J by 4 bases. Germline V CDR1 and CDR2: MDHEN, SYDVKM. CDR3 DNA sequence: TGTGCCAGCAGTTTACAGACAGGGATCTATGGCTACACCTTC. Encoded protein: CASSLQTGIYGYTF.

In its sample, this clone was seen a few times. This sequence joins TRBV14 and TRBJ2-6; TRBD1 aligns across 11 bases. Looked up from germline, CDR1 is SGHDN and CDR2 is FVKESK. CDR3 size: 19 residues. J was trimmed by 0 bases and V by 3 bases; bases with no gene match: 7. In DNA, the CDR3 is TGTGCCAGCAGCCAGGCTAGGACAGGGGGCGCCTCTGGGGCCAACGTCCTGACTTTC. Protein sequence: CASSQARTGGASGANVLTF.

The chain uses TRBV14 and TRBJ2-5; 8 positions agree with TRBD1. V shed 4 bases and J 2 bases; nucleotides not matched to a gene: 9. The CDR3 runs to 16 residues. CDR1 and CDR2 from the germline V gene are SGHDN and FVKESK. CDR3 protein: CASSRRGQGGQETQYF. The CDR3 DNA follows: TGTGCCAGCAGCCGACGAGGACAGGGCGGTCAAGAGACCCAGTACTTC. Drawing the rest from reference TRBV14 and TRBJ2-5, the complete variable domain is EAGVTQFPSHSVIEKGQTVTLRCDPISGHDNLYWYRRVMGKEIKFLLHFVKESKQDESGMPNNRFLAERTGGTYSTLKVQPAELEDSGVYFCASSRRGQGGQETQYFGPGTRLLVL.

The CDR3 nucleotides are TGTGCCAGCAGTCATTATGACAGGGACACTGAAGCTTTCTTT. Translation: CASSHYDRDTEAFF. The chain has TRBV6-2 or TRBV6-3 and TRBJ1-1, with 7 bases fitting TRBD1. Germline V lookup: CDR1 MNHEY, CDR2 SVGEGT. The CDR3 spans 14 residues. V gave up 5 bases and J gave up 3 bases; unmatched junction bases: 6.

V usage is TRBV12-5 and J usage is TRBJ1-6; D uncertain. Germline lookup yields CDR1 LGHNT and CDR2 FRNRAP. The CDR3 spans 13 residues. The V and J ends lost 6 bases and 8 bases respectively, with 11 bases between them. The DNA for the CDR3 is TGTGCTAGTGGACTGACTTTACATTCACCCCTCCACTTT. Translation gives CASGLTLHSPLHF.